The 10 T cell receptor beta chains below come from one sample, sequenced in a study of blood T cell repertoires in COVID-19. The assay was immunoSEQ multiplex PCR, and TCRdb's table has in-frame clones only and misses some. The sample includes 80,000 or so clones, about 82% of them seen just once. Sequencing was performed on peripheral blood. These receptor sequences come from an elderly woman with acute or convalescent COVID-19.

J is TRBJ1-4 and V is TRBV30; D not certain. Germline CDR1 GTSNPN, CDR2 SVGIG (reference sequence). The CDR3 runs to 14 residues. V lost 7 bases and J 1 base, leaving 13 bases between the germline ends. This CDR3 reads CASQPGITNEKLFF. Here the CDR3 DNA reads TGTGCCTCCCAGCCGGGGATAACTAATGAAAAACTGTTTTTT.

This chain links TRBV19 with TRBJ1-5; 9 nucleotides agree with TRBD1. V lost 5 bases and J lost 0; bases outside the gene matches: 11. This CDR3 is built from 18 residues. Germline V lookup: CDR1 LNHDA, CDR2 SQIVND (reference sequence). The CDR3 sequence is CASSPGQGFWDSNQPQHF. The CDR3 DNA reads as TGTGCCAGTAGTCCGGGACAGGGATTTTGGGATAGCAATCAGCCCCAGCATTTT.

In DNA form, the CDR3 reads TGTGCCGTTACCGAGACAGCAAATTCACCCCTCCACTTT. This encodes CAVTETANSPLHF. This chain uses TRBV19 with TRBJ1-6; weak D call: TRBD1 (5 bases). The V gene lost 11 bases and the J gene lost 7 bases, with 15 bases spanning the gap. The CDR3 covers 13 residues. CDR1 and CDR2 (germline): LNHDA, SQIVND (reference sequence).

This clone was seen more than once but under ten times. The chain joins TRBV6-6 to TRBJ1-2; 10 positions agree with TRBD1. The J segment lost 6 bases and the V segment lost 6 bases, leaving 4 bases of the junction unmatched. Germline V CDR1 and CDR2: MNHNY, SVGAGI (reference sequence). The CDR3 is 13 residues long. CDR3 DNA: TGTGCCAGCAGACTGACAGGGGGCAATGGCTACACCTTC. This gives the protein CASRLTGGNGYTF.

This clone has only a few counts. V usage is TRBV30 and J usage is TRBJ2-5; 8 bases agree with TRBD2. Trimming took 8 bases from V and 3 from J; bases not matched to a gene: 8. The CDR3 consists of 13 residues. The germline V gene has CDR1 GTSNPN and CDR2 SVGIG (reference sequence). The chain's CDR3 is CAVPGTREETQYF. CDR3 nucleotides: TGTGCCGTCCCCGGGACTAGGGAAGAGACCCAGTACTTC.

V usage is TRBV7-9 and J usage is TRBJ2-5, with D possibly being TRBD1 (6 bases). Deletions cut 6 bases from V and 1 base from J, with 9 bases between. CDR3 size: 13 residues. Germline loops: CDR1 SEHNR, CDR2 FQNEAQ (reference sequence). The CDR3 sequence: CASRRGSQETQYF. The CDR3 DNA reads TGTGCCAGCAGAAGGGGGAGCCAAGAGACCCAGTACTTC.

The chain couples TRBV19 to TRBJ1-5; D is ambiguous. The CDR3 extends over 13 amino acids. With 5 bases removed from V and 0 bases from J, the gap between germline ends came to 5 bases. Germline V gene sequence: CDR1 LNHDA, CDR2 SQIVND (reference sequence). CDR3 DNA sequence: TGTGCCAGTAGTTCCTCTAGCAATCAGCCCCAGCATTTT. Encoded protein: CASSSSSNQPQHF.

The chain joins TRBV7-8 to TRBJ1-2; weak D call: TRBD1 (6 bases). V was clipped by 5 bases and J by 3 bases, with 16 bases between them. Germline values: CDR1 SGHVS, CDR2 FQNEAQ. CDR3 size: 15 residues. The CDR3 DNA sequence: TGTGCCAGCAGCGAACCAGGGGTGGGTGACTATGGCTACACCTTC. Its translation: CASSEPGVGDYGYTF. The whole variable domain, filled in from reference TRBV7-8 and TRBJ1-2, reads GAGVSQSPRYKVAKRGQDVALRCDPISGHVSLFWYQQALGQGPEFLTYFQNEAQLDKSGLPSDRFFAERPEGSVSTLKIQRTQQEDSAVYLCASSEPGVGDYGYTFGSGTRLTVV.

The rearrangement links TRBV4-2 to TRBJ1-2; TRBD1 matches 8 bases. The V gene's germline CDR1 is LGHNA and CDR2 YNFKEQ. J gave up 4 bases and V 1 base, and 8 bases lay outside the gene matches. The CDR3 contains 16 residues. CDR3 DNA sequence: TGTGCCAGCAGCCAAGCGGGGACAGGATCACTCTATGGCTACACCTTC. Its protein is CASSQAGTGSLYGYTF.

This chain uses TRBV27 with TRBJ2-7, with 12 bases aligning to TRBD1. Germline CDR1 reads MNHEY; CDR2 reads SMNVEV (reference sequence). CDR3 size: 16 residues. The junction had 4 bases not matched to a gene; V was cut back by 0 bases and J by 4 bases. CDR3 sequence reads: CASSLSGTGGRYEQYF. CDR3 nucleotide sequence: TGTGCCAGCAGTTTATCGGGGACAGGGGGCAGGTACGAGCAGTACTTC.